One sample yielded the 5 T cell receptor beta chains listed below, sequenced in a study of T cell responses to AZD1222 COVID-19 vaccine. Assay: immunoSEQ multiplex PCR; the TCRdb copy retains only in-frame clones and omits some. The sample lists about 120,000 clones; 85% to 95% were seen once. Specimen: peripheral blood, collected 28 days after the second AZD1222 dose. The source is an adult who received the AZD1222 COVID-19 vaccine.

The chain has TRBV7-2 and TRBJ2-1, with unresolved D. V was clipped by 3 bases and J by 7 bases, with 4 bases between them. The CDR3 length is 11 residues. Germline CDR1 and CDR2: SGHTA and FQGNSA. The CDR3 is CASSFGNEQFF. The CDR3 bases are TGTGCCAGCAGCTTCGGGAATGAGCAGTTCTTC.

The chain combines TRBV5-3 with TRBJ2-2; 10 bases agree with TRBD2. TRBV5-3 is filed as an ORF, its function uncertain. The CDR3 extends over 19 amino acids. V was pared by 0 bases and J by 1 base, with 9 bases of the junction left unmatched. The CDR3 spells CARSLVLAGEIRNTGELFF. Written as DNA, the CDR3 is TGTGCCAGAAGCTTGGTGCTAGCGGGAGAAATTCGGAACACCGGGGAGCTGTTTTTT.

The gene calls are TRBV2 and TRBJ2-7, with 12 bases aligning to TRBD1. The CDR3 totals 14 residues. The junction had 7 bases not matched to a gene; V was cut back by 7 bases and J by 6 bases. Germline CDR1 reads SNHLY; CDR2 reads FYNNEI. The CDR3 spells CASNPGQGAFEQYF. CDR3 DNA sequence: TGTGCCAGCAACCCGGGACAGGGGGCATTCGAGCAGTACTTC. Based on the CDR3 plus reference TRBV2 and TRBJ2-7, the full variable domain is EPEVTQTPSHQVTQMGQEVILRCVPISNHLYFYWYRQILGQKVEFLVSFYNNEISEKSEIFDDQFSVERPDGSNFTLKIRSTKLEDSAMYFCASNPGQGAFEQYFGPGTRLTVT.

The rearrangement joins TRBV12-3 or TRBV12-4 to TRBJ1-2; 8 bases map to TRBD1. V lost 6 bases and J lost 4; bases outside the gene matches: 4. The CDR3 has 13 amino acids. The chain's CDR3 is CASRQGARYGYTF. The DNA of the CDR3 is TGTGCCAGCAGGCAGGGGGCGCGCTATGGCTACACCTTC.

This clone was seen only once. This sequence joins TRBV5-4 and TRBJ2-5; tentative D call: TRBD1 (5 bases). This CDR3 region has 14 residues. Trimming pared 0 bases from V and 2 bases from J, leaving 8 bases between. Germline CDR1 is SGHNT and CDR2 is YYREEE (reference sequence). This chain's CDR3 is CASSLGQGQETQYF. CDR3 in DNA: TGTGCCAGCAGCTTGGGGCAGGGTCAAGAGACCCAGTACTTC.